One and the same sample provided the 28 T cell receptor beta chains below, sequenced in a study of blood T cells in healthy people across ages. Through a sample-barcoded 5' primer and a J-beta primer mix, a second PCR was run for about 7 to 12 cycles. TCRdb reprocessed the 5' RACE reads via MiXCR and lists one record per CDR3 protein. The repertoire holds about 2 million distinct CDR3 sequences, with 49% as singletons. The sequenced material came from blood. These receptors came from a woman in her thirties or forties in good health.

The rearrangement links TRBV20-1 to TRBJ2-7; maybe TRBD2 (5 bases). The CDR3 covers 10 residues. In germline, CDR1 is DFQATT, CDR2 SNEGSKA (reference sequence). This CDR3 reads CSARGYEQYF. Written as DNA, the CDR3 is TGCAGCGCCAGAGGGTACGAGCAGTACTTC.

This rearrangement joins TRBV27 to TRBJ2-7; 11 bases map to TRBD2. The closer fit of TRBJ2-5 to the DNA end suggests the J call may be wrong. This CDR3 contains 16 residues. Germline loops: CDR1 MNHEY, CDR2 SMNVEV (reference sequence). The CDR3 DNA follows: TGTGCCAGCACGGATGCTGGGACTAGCGGTAGAAAGACCCAGTACTTC. This sequence encodes CASTDAGTSGRKTQYF.

The rearrangement links TRBV19 to TRBJ1-2, with D unresolved. Trimming cost V 6 bases and J 1 base, with 15 bases left between them. The CDR3 sequence is 15 residues long. Germline CDR1 is LNHDA and CDR2 is SQIVND (reference sequence). CDR3 sequence (DNA): TGTGCCAGTAGCCTTAGGGCCGCCGGTAACTATGGCTACACCTTC. Protein product: CASSLRAAGNYGYTF.

V gene TRBV5-1 combines with J gene TRBJ2-1, with TRBD2 matching over 8 bases. In germline, CDR1 is SGHRS, CDR2 YFSETQ. Trimming took 7 bases from V and 9 from J; bases not matched to a gene: 15. This CDR3 is 15 amino acids long. This CDR3 reads CASGITVTSVGEQFF. The CDR3 nucleotides read TGCGCCAGCGGGATTACCGTGACTAGCGTAGGTGAGCAGTTCTTC.

This chain links TRBV21-1 with TRBJ2-6. TRBV21-1 corresponds to a pseudogene. The CDR3 is made up of 16 amino acids. In nucleotides, the CDR3 is TGTGCCAGCTTCAGTCGTGACCATTCTGGGGCCAACGTCCTGACTTTC. Residues: CASFSRDHSGANVLTF.

The chain couples TRBV28 to TRBJ1-1; tentatively, D is TRBD1 (5 bases). V shed 6 bases and J shed 1 base, with 18 bases lying between them. Germline assignment: CDR1 MDHEN and CDR2 SYDVKM. CDR3 length: 16 amino acids. CDR3 nucleotides: TGTGCCAGCAGCGAAACCGGGGGGGTTCGGAACACTGAAGCTTTCTTT. Protein: CASSETGGVRNTEAFF. Filled out from reference TRBV28 and TRBJ1-1, the complete variable domain reads DVKVTQSSRYLVKRTGEKVFLECVQDMDHENMFWYRQDPGLGLRLIYFSYDVKMKEKGDIPEGYSVSREKKERFSLILESASTNQTSMYLCASSETGGVRNTEAFFGQGTRLTVV.

This clonotype has just a few counts. The V call is TRBV6-2 or TRBV6-3, the J call TRBJ2-5, with TRBD2 matching 12 bases. The end of the DNA fits TRBJ2-7 better, so the J call may be wrong. The CDR3 is made up of 13 amino acids. The germline CDR1 and CDR2 sequences are MNHEY and SVGEGT. Here the CDR3 DNA reads TGTGCCAGCGCTAGCGGGGGGGCCCTCGAGCAGTACTTC. It translates to CASASGGALEQYF.

This chain links TRBV4-3 with TRBJ1-6, with TRBD1 as a possible D gene (6 bases). With 0 bases removed from V and 5 bases from J, the gap between germline ends came to 14 bases. In germline, CDR1 is LGHNA, CDR2 YSLEER. This CDR3 region has 17 residues. CDR3 residues: CASSQDRTDRNNSPLHF. CDR3 sequence (DNA): TGCGCCAGCAGCCAAGATCGGACAGATAGGAATAATTCACCCCTCCACTTT.

The genes are TRBV7-2 and TRBJ1-1; TRBD1 might be the D (5 bases). V lost 5 bases and J 2 bases, leaving 18 bases between the germline ends. The CDR3 totals 16 residues. The V gene's germline CDR1 is SGHTA and CDR2 FQGNSA. The CDR3 bases are TGTGCCAGCAGCGCCTGGGGCGCAGCCAGTAACACTGAAGCTTTCTTT. Its protein is CASSAWGAASNTEAFF.

The V call is TRBV28, the J call TRBJ2-5; 7 nucleotides agree with TRBD1. With V trimmed by 8 bases and J by 4 bases, 10 bases remained unmatched. This CDR3 is built from 14 residues. Germline V gene sequence: CDR1 MDHEN, CDR2 SYDVKM. CDR3 residues: CASGFRGSLETQYF. CDR3 bases: TGTGCCAGCGGGTTCAGGGGGTCCTTAGAGACCCAGTACTTC.

J is TRBJ2-5 and V is TRBV19; D gene unclear. From germline, CDR1 is LNHDA and CDR2 SQIVND (reference sequence). The CDR3 spans 11 residues. Trimming shortened V by 3 bases and J by 11 bases, and 10 bases separated the two germline ends. The CDR3, as DNA: TGTGCCAGTAGTATGAGGCTGGAGCAGTACTTC. Protein: CASSMRLEQYF.

The chain carries TRBV5-6 and TRBJ2-4, with 12 bases aligning to TRBD1. In germline, CDR1 is SGHDT, CDR2 YYEEEE. With 1 base clipped from V and 2 bases from J, the junction kept 7 bases outside the gene matches. The CDR3 consists of 18 residues. The CDR3 sequence: CASSLSGTGGPSKNIQYF. The CDR3 DNA sequence: TGTGCCAGCAGCTTGTCCGGGACAGGGGGCCCATCCAAAAACATTCAGTACTTC.

This clonotype was found a few times. V and J are TRBV21-1 and TRBJ2-5; TRBD1, the D gene given by the table, was not confirmed from the DNA. TRBV21-1 is a pseudogene locus. The CDR3 length is 12 residues. CDR3 coding DNA: TGTGCCAGCACCGGGAGCAAAGAGACCCAGTACTTC. The encoded protein is CASTGSKETQYF.

This clonotype was observed a few times. The chain carries TRBV5-8 and TRBJ1-2, with a weak D call TRBD1 (5 bases). Germline V lookup: CDR1 SGHTS, CDR2 YDEGEE. The CDR3 has 15 residues. The V end was cut by 2 bases, the J end by 0 bases, with 11 bases between. The CDR3 sequence: CASSFSDSPNYGYTF. The CDR3 nucleotides read TGTGCCAGCAGCTTCAGTGACAGCCCTAACTATGGCTACACCTTC.

The chain carries TRBV28 and TRBJ2-5; 9 bases agree with TRBD1. The J call may not be correct, given that the DNA end is closer to TRBJ2-7. CDR3 size: 16 residues. Germline V gene sequence: CDR1 MDHEN, CDR2 SYDVKM. CDR3 sequence reads: CASSLTGTGRLYEQYF. DNA for the CDR3: TGTGCCAGCAGTCTCACCGGGACAGGGCGCTTATACGAGCAGTACTTC.

The chain carries TRBV5-1 and TRBJ2-5, with 8 bases that match TRBD2. CDR1 is SGHRS, CDR2 YFSETQ, per germline. Trimming took 7 bases from V and 5 from J; bases not matched to a gene: 13. CDR3 length: 15 amino acids. The CDR3 reads CASRRTSTQGETQYF. As DNA, the CDR3 is TGCGCCAGCCGAAGGACTAGCACCCAGGGGGAGACCCAGTACTTC.

The chain employs TRBV29-1 and TRBJ1-1; 8 bases agree with TRBD1. The V gene end was trimmed by 8 bases and the J gene end by 2 bases; junction bases not matched to a gene: 10. This CDR3 is 14 amino acids long. CDR1 and CDR2 (germline): SQVTM, ANQGSEA. The CDR3 sequence: CSTKDRAYNTEAFF. The CDR3 DNA reads as TGCAGCACCAAGGACAGGGCGTATAACACTGAAGCTTTCTTT.

V and J are TRBV20-1 and TRBJ2-7; D may correspond to TRBD1 or TRBD2 (5 bases each). The germline gives CDR1 DFQATT, CDR2 SNEGSKA (reference sequence). There are 14 residues in the CDR3. V was clipped by 6 bases and J by 4 bases, with 19 bases between them. CDR3: CSANRAGGGYEQYF. Written as DNA, the CDR3 is TGCAGTGCCAACCGAGCAGGTGGGGGTTACGAGCAGTACTTC.

The chain joins TRBV27 to TRBJ1-2, with TRBD1 matching 10 bases. V was pared by 5 bases and J by 0 bases, with 9 bases of the junction left unmatched. CDR3 length: 17 amino acids. Germline CDR1 is MNHEY and CDR2 is SMNVEV (reference sequence). The DNA of the CDR3 is TGTGCCAGCAGTCCCCTATGGACAGGGGGTGCTAACTATGGCTACACCTTC. Translation gives CASSPLWTGGANYGYTF.

The rearrangement joins TRBV12-3 or TRBV12-4 to TRBJ2-3; 10 bases line up with TRBD1. The V segment lost 1 base and the J segment 4 bases; nucleotides outside the gene matches: 5. The CDR3 consists of 16 residues. The CDR3 spells CASSLGDRGFPDTQYF. DNA of the CDR3: TGTGCCAGCAGTTTAGGGGACAGGGGATTCCCAGATACGCAGTATTTT.

This sequence joins TRBV7-2 and TRBJ1-4; no firm D call. The length of the CDR3 is 13 residues. Trimming pared 1 base from V and 12 bases from J, leaving 12 bases between. The germline V gene encodes CDR1 SGHTA and CDR2 FQGNSA. This CDR3 reads CASSLVARSELFF. CDR3 nucleotides: TGTGCCAGCAGCTTAGTGGCAAGGTCGGAACTGTTTTTT.

This clonotype was counted between two and nine times. The chain employs TRBV20-1 and TRBJ2-5; 10 nucleotides align to TRBD1. The CDR3 spans 13 residues. Trimming took 3 bases from V and 5 from J; bases not matched to a gene: 3. Germline CDR1 reads DFQATT; CDR2 reads SNEGSKA (reference sequence). CDR3 sequence: CSASRTGGETQYF. In DNA form, the CDR3 reads TGCAGTGCTAGTAGGACAGGGGGGGAGACCCAGTACTTC.

This clonotype was picked up a small number of times. CDR3 sequence reads: CASSPRYGANVLTF. The CDR3 DNA reads TGTGCCAGCAGCCCCCGGTACGGGGCCAACGTCCTGACTTTC. The rearrangement uses TRBV7-2 and TRBJ2-6; no clear D gene. Trimming pared 5 bases from V and 4 bases from J, leaving 9 bases between. The CDR3 extends over 14 amino acids. CDR1 and CDR2 from the germline V gene are SGHTA and FQGNSA. Full variable domain (outside the CDR3, taken from reference TRBV7-2 and TRBJ2-6): GAGVSQSPSNKVTEKGKDVELRCDPISGHTALYWYRQSLGQGLEFLIYFQGNSAPDKSGLPSDRFSAERTGGSVSTLTIQRTQQEDSAVYLCASSPRYGANVLTFGAGSRLTVL.

V usage is TRBV5-1 and J usage is TRBJ2-1; TRBD1 matches at 8 bases. Trimming took 4 bases from V and 8 from J; bases not matched to a gene: 14. In germline, CDR1 is SGHRS, CDR2 YFSETQ. The CDR3 contains 16 residues. The chain's CDR3 is CASSRRDRTSGDEQFF. CDR3 nucleotide sequence: TGCGCCAGCAGCCGGAGGGACAGGACCTCTGGAGATGAGCAGTTCTTC.

In its sample, this clonotype was seen a few times. The genes are TRBV29-1 and TRBJ2-1, with 8 bases lining up with TRBD2. V dropped 4 bases and J dropped 4; count of bases not matched to a gene: 6. The germline V gene has CDR1 SQVTM and CDR2 ANQGSEA. This CDR3 has 14 residues. The CDR3 reads CSVGASGRYNEQFF. CDR3 coding DNA: TGCAGCGTTGGGGCTAGCGGGCGGTACAATGAGCAGTTCTTC.

V usage is TRBV6-1 and J usage is TRBJ2-3, with D tentatively TRBD1 or TRBD2 (5 bases each). The CDR3 is 16 residues long. CDR1 and CDR2 (germline): MNHNS, SASEGT. Trimming removed 4 bases from V and 2 bases from J, with 16 bases in between. The CDR3 sequence: CASSAGRDDYTDTQYF. The CDR3 bases are TGTGCCAGCAGTGCCGGACGGGACGATTACACAGATACGCAGTATTTT.

In DNA, the CDR3 is TGCGCCAGCAGCTTGGCCGTAGCGTCTTCCACAGATACGCAGTATTTT. It codes for CASSLAVASSTDTQYF. V is TRBV5-1 and J is TRBJ2-3, with a weak D call TRBD2 (5 bases). CDR1 SGHRS and CDR2 YFSETQ come from the germline V gene. The CDR3 is 16 residues long. Trimming took off 0 bases at V and 2 bases at J, with 13 bases between the two ends.

The rearrangement links TRBV5-5 to TRBJ2-3, with D possibly TRBD2 on 5 matching bases. The V and J ends lost 0 bases and 4 bases respectively, with 12 bases between them. The CDR3 consists of 15 residues. CDR1 is SGHKS and CDR2 is YYEKEE in the germline V gene (reference sequence). For the CDR3, the DNA is TGTGCCAGCAGCTTGGCCTTCGGGGAAGCAGATACGCAGTATTTT. Translation: CASSLAFGEADTQYF.